This is a list of T cell receptor beta chains from one sample in a study of cytomegalovirus exposure and HLA in healthy donors. Assay: immunoSEQ multiplex PCR; the TCRdb copy retains only in-frame clones and omits some. Among about 170,000 clones listed, 73% were seen once. What was sequenced was PBMCs. These receptor sequences come from a young woman in good health and CMV-seropositive. The CDR3 runs from the conserved cysteine through the conserved F or W. D genes are given only for firm matches. Size values are once, few and many counts, or a class for expanded clones, and some rows have none.

>NA|TRBJ1-3|TRBD1|TRBV4-1
TGCGCCAGCAGCCAAGTAAACAGGGGCGAGGGAAACACCATATATTTT
CASSQVNRGEGNTIYF
>NA|TRBJ2-7|NA|TRBV2
TGTGCCAGCAGTGAAGAAGGGGGAGACGAGCAGTACTTC
CASSEEGGDEQYF
>NA|TRBJ2-7|NA|TRBV29-1
TGCAGCGTTGAAGATGGGGGCCTCTCCTACGAGCAGTACTTC
CSVEDGGLSYEQYF
>NA|TRBJ2-7|NA|TRBV7-3
TGTGCCAGCAGCAAGACAGGATCCTACGAGCAGTACTTC
CASSKTGSYEQYF
>once|TRBJ1-2|TRBD1|TRBV7-2
TGTGCCAGCAGCCGGGACAGGGATTTCGGCTATGGCTACACCTTC
CASSRDRDFGYGYTF
>once|TRBJ1-6|NA|TRBV25-1
TGTGCCAGCAGTGAATTCCGAATATCTGGGACAAGTTCACCCCTCCACTTT
CASSEFRISGTSSPLHF
>NA|TRBJ2-2|TRBD2|TRBV9
TGTGCCAGCAGCGTAGGGGGGATGGGGGGGAGCACCGGGGAGCTGTTTTTT
CASSVGGMGGSTGELFF
>NA|TRBJ2-7|NA|TRBV5-6
TGTGCCAGCAGCTTGAATGGGGGCTACGAGCAGTACTTC
CASSLNGGYEQYF
>NA|TRBJ2-7|TRBD2|TRBV30
TGTGCCTGGAGTGAGGTGCGGGGGGGCGAGCAGTACTTC
CAWSEVRGGEQYF
>once|TRBJ1-6|TRBD1|TRBV5-8
TGTGCCAGCAGCGTGGGACAGATAAGCTCCTATAATTCACCCCTCCACTTT
CASSVGQISSYNSPLHF
>few|TRBJ2-7|NA|TRBV19
TGTGCCAGTAGCGTTAGAGGTACCCACGAGCAGTACTTC
CASSVRGTHEQYF
>NA|TRBJ2-1|NA|TRBV5-1
TGCGCCAGCAGCTTGGGGATGCTCGCGGGGCATAACTACAATGAGCAGTTCTTC
CASSLGMLAGHNYNEQFF
>once|TRBJ1-2|TRBD1|TRBV7-2
TGTGCCAGCAGCTCGCGGACAGGGCCGGCGGATAGTGGCTACACCTTC
CASSSRTGPADSGYTF
>NA|TRBJ1-2|TRBD1|TRBV29-1
TGCAGCGTTGAAGATCAACAGGGGGCTGTTGGCTACACCTTC
CSVEDQQGAVGYTF
>once|TRBJ1-4|TRBD1|TRBV7-6
TGTGCCAGCAGCTTAGGGCAGGGGGGCGAAAAACTGTTTTTT
CASSLGQGGEKLFF
>once|TRBJ2-5|TRBD2|TRBV7-2
TGTGCCAGCAGCTGGTCCGGGACTAGCGGGGGGCAGCGCGTCCAGACCCAGTACTTC
CASSWSGTSGGQRVQTQYF
>NA|TRBJ2-6|NA|TRBV9
TGTGCCAGCAGCGTATGGGGGCTCGGGGCCAACGTCCTGACTTTC
CASSVWGLGANVLTF
>NA|TRBJ2-1|NA|TRBV7-2
TGTGCCAGCAGCCTCCCACCCAAGGGAGCGCCTGGGAAAGATGAGCAGTTCTTC
CASSLPPKGAPGKDEQFF
>few|TRBJ1-1|NA|TRBV7-2
TGTGCCAGCACCGAGAAACCCCAAGTTCGGTTCTTT
CASTEKPQVRFF
>once|TRBJ2-5|NA|TRBV5-8
TGTGCCAGCAGCTTGGTGCCGGACACCAAAACCCAGTACTTC
CASSLVPDTKTQYF
>once|TRBJ1-2|NA|TRBV4-1
TGCGCCAGTGGAGGCAGTCCGAACTATGGCTACACCTTC
CASGGSPNYGYTF
>NA|TRBJ2-3|NA|TRBV7-3
TGTGCCAGCAGCCTCTCGGCCGGCAGCGTGGTGGGCACAGATACGCAGTATTTT
CASSLSAGSVVGTDTQYF
>once|TRBJ1-1|TRBD1|TRBV6-6
TGTGCCAGCAGTACCGCACTCGGGACAGGGTCCACTGAAGCTTTCTTT
CASSTALGTGSTEAFF
>NA|TRBJ1-5|TRBD1|TRBV2
TGTGCCAGCAATTTACAGGGGGCCGACAGTAGTCAGCCCCAGCATTTT
CASNLQGADSSQPQHF
>NA|TRBJ2-2|NA|TRBV19
TGTGCCAGTAGTATAGGGGAGTCGGACACCGGGGAGCTGTTTTTT
CASSIGESDTGELFF
>NA|TRBJ1-5|TRBD1|TRBV10-3
TGTGCCACAGGACAGGGAGGAGATCAGCCCCAGCATTTT
CATGQGGDQPQHF
>NA|TRBJ2-7|TRBD1|TRBV5-1
TGCGCCAGCAGCCTGGACAGGGACGAGCAGTACTTC
CASSLDRDEQYF
>few|TRBJ1-1|NA|TRBV5-1
TGCGCCAGCAGCTCCCTAGGAGGGGAAGCTTTCTTT
CASSSLGGEAFF
>NA|TRBJ2-1|TRBD1|TRBV6-5
TGTGCCAGCAGTCCCGGGACAGGGAGATACAATGAGCAGTTCTTC
CASSPGTGRYNEQFF
>NA|TRBJ2-5|NA|TRBV4-2
TGTGCCAGCAGCCAAGATGAGAGGTCTGTGGAGACCCAGTACTTC
CASSQDERSVETQYF
>NA|TRBJ2-7|TRBD2|TRBV4-3
TGCGCCAGCAGCCAAGATCGAATAGGGAGGGGACAGTACTTC
CASSQDRIGRGQYF
>few|TRBJ2-2|TRBD2|TRBV5-1
TGCGCCAGCAGCTTGGTAGGGTTCAGTTCGGCGGGGGACACCGGGGAGCTGTTTTTT
CASSLVGFSSAGDTGELFF
>NA|TRBJ2-7|NA|TRBV6-5
TGTGCCAGCAGTTACAGGAGTGCCCCGGCGCCCTACGAGCAGTACTTC
CASSYRSAPAPYEQYF
>NA|TRBJ1-1|TRBD1|TRBV30
TGTGCCTGGAGTGACAGGGGGGACACTGAAGCTTTCTTT
CAWSDRGDTEAFF
>NA|TRBJ1-3|TRBD1|TRBV29-1
TGCAGCGTGTCAGGGGGCTGGTCTGGAAACACCATATATTTT
CSVSGGWSGNTIYF
>few|TRBJ2-5|TRBD2|TRBV10-3
TGTGCCATCAGTTCGGGACTAGCGGAGGAGACCCAGTACTTC
CAISSGLAEETQYF
>few|TRBJ2-1|TRBD2|TRBV4-2
TGTGCCAGCAGCCAAGTTCAGCGGGGGGAACAACCCTACAATGAGCAGTTCTTC
CASSQVQRGEQPYNEQFF
>NA|TRBJ1-1|NA|TRBV19
TGTGCCAGTAGTATTTCGGGAGAGGGGGCTTTCTTT
CASSISGEGAFF
>NA|TRBJ1-2|TRBD1|TRBV18
TGTGCCAGCTCACCAGAGGGGGCGGATGGCTACACCTTC
CASSPEGADGYTF
>NA|TRBJ2-3|NA|TRBV11-2
TGTGCCAGCAGCTTTCGGGTGGATACGCAGTATTTT
CASSFRVDTQYF
>NA|TRBJ1-1|TRBD1|TRBV6-5
TGTGCCAGCAGTCGCGGACAGGGGAGTACTGAAGCTTTCTTT
CASSRGQGSTEAFF
>NA|TRBJ2-5|NA|TRBV19
TGTGCCAGTATGGCCAGCGGTGAATGGGAGACCCAGTACTTC
CASMASGEWETQYF
>NA|TRBJ2-1|NA|TRBV2
TGTGCCAGCAGTGCCGGACTAGAGGGGGATGAGCAGTTCTTC
CASSAGLEGDEQFF
>NA|TRBJ1-2|TRBD1|TRBV7-9
TGTGCCAGCAGCTTAGCACAGGGGCATGGCTACACCTTC
CASSLAQGHGYTF